Each of the 32 T cell receptor beta chains below was sequenced from the same sample in a study of T cells in Graves' hyperthyroidism and ophthalmopathy. The TCR beta CDR3 regions underwent amplification using RNA transcripts as the source. An initial round of RT-PCR targeting the TCR CDR3 relied on the HTBI primer set. TCRdb fed the multiplex PCR reads into MiXCR, producing one record per CDR3 protein. The profile shows hundreds of thousands of distinct CDR3 sequences, around 13% of them singletons. The sample was blood. Every receptor here comes from a woman under 40 with Graves' hyperthyroidism.

This clonotype was counted ten times or more. This chain uses TRBV28 with TRBJ1-2; no firm D call. This CDR3 has 14 residues. From germline, CDR1 is MDHEN and CDR2 SYDVKM. Trimming left V 8 bases short and J 4 bases short, with 17 bases between. The CDR3 nucleotides are TGTGCCAGCGGGCGGCGCGGAAACCTCTATGGCTACACCTTC. The encoded protein is CASGRRGNLYGYTF.

This chain connects TRBV30 to TRBJ2-3, with 11 bases that match TRBD2. CDR3 size: 13 residues. V was clipped by 5 bases and J by 11 bases; unmatched bases: 9. From germline, CDR1 is GTSNPN and CDR2 SVGIG (reference sequence). CDR3 amino acids: CAWETSGGRKQYF. As DNA, the CDR3 is TGTGCCTGGGAAACTAGCGGGGGAAGAAAGCAGTATTTT.

This clonotype was seen ten or more times. The chain combines TRBV12-3 or TRBV12-4 with TRBJ2-7, with a tentative D call TRBD2 (7 bases). The CDR3 loop spans 16 amino acids. V dropped 4 bases and J dropped 5 bases, with 21 bases sitting between them. The CDR3 sequence is CASSYSAQGGVHEQYF. CDR3 in DNA: TGTGCCAGCAGTTATAGCGCACAGGGAGGGGTGCACGAGCAGTACTTC.

The chain employs TRBV3-1 and TRBJ2-5, with 8 bases fitting TRBD2. Germline V lookup: CDR1 LGHDT, CDR2 YNNKEL (reference sequence). The CDR3 consists of 16 residues. Unmatched junction bases numbered 5, after V lost 2 bases and J lost 0 bases. The CDR3 bases are TGTGCCAGCAGCCAAAGCATAGCGGGGAACCAAGAGACCCAGTACTTC. Its protein product is CASSQSIAGNQETQYF.

The chain combines TRBV2 with TRBJ2-1; 15 bases agree with TRBD2. V was clipped by 5 bases and J by 8 bases; unmatched bases: 7. Per germline, CDR1 SNHLY and CDR2 FYNNEI. The CDR3 contains 16 residues. For the CDR3, the DNA is TGTGCCAGCAGTCGGACTAGCGGGAGGGGTAAGGATGAGCAGTTCTTC. It specifies CASSRTSGRGKDEQFF. Full variable domain (rest looked up from reference TRBV2 and TRBJ2-1): EPEVTQTPSHQVTQMGQEVILRCVPISNHLYFYWYRQILGQKVEFLVSFYNNEISEKSEIFDDQFSVERPDGSNFTLKIRSTKLEDSAMYFCASSRTSGRGKDEQFFGPGTRLTVL.

This clonotype was recorded at least ten times. A read error may account for a junction end that differs from germline. The rearrangement uses TRBV7-7 and TRBJ2-5, with D possibly matching TRBD1 (6 bases). The CDR3 spans 14 residues. Germline V gene data show CDR1 as SSHAT and CDR2 as FNYEAQ (reference sequence). The CDR3 nucleotides are TGTGCTAGCAGCCCCCGGGACACCCAAGAGACCCAGTACTTC. It specifies CASSPRDTQETQYF.

This clonotype was observed many times. In DNA, the CDR3 is TGTGCCAGCAGCCCCGGGGCAGGGCCGCTGGGATACGAGCAGTACTTC. Amino acids: CASSPGAGPLGYEQYF. This chain uses TRBV6-1 with TRBJ2-7; perhaps D is TRBD1 or TRBD2 (5 bases each). Trimming removed 6 bases from V and 4 bases from J, with 22 bases in between. CDR1 is MNHNS and CDR2 is SASEGT in the germline V gene. CDR3 length equals 16 residues.

V is TRBV28 and J is TRBJ1-2, with a weak D call TRBD1 (6 bases). Between the trimmed V and J ends, which lost 3 bases and 4 bases, there was a span of 12 bases. The V gene's germline CDR1 is MDHEN and CDR2 SYDVKM. CDR3 length: 14 amino acids. CDR3 sequence (DNA): TGTGCCAGCAGTTTCGCAGGGGAAATCTATGGCTACACCTTC. This translates into CASSFAGEIYGYTF.

V usage is TRBV28 and J usage is TRBJ2-7; 11 nucleotides agree with TRBD2. Germline V gives CDR1 MDHEN, CDR2 SYDVKM. CDR3 length: 17 amino acids. V trimming: 3 bases; J trimming: 0 bases; junction bases outside the gene matches: 7. Here the CDR3 reads CASSFSFGTSGSYEQYF. CDR3 coding DNA: TGTGCCAGCAGTTTCTCGTTTGGGACTAGCGGCTCCTACGAGCAGTACTTC. The full variable domain, its missing parts supplied by reference TRBV28 and TRBJ2-7, is DVKVTQSSRYLVKRTGEKVFLECVQDMDHENMFWYRQDPGLGLRLIYFSYDVKMKEKGDIPEGYSVSREKKERFSLILESASTNQTSMYLCASSFSFGTSGSYEQYFGPGTRLTVT.

Only a few counts were recorded for this clonotype. This chain joins TRBV4-1 and TRBJ2-5; TRBD1 aligns across 7 bases. After removal of 0 bases from V and 4 bases from J, the junction contained 5 bases not matched to a gene. In germline, CDR1 is MGHRA, CDR2 YSYEKL. The CDR3 contains 15 residues. In nucleotides, the CDR3 is TGCGCCAGCAGCCAAGATCAAAGGGGGCGAGAGACCCAGTACTTC. It codes for CASSQDQRGRETQYF.

This clonotype showed up just a few times. A single base separates this from a much larger clone, so it may be a read error. V is TRBV7-2 and J is TRBJ1-5; D gene uncertain. CDR1 and CDR2 from the germline V gene are SGHTA and FQGNSA. The CDR3 is 16 residues long. Trimming removed 1 base from V and 6 bases from J, with 16 bases in between. The DNA for the CDR3 is TGTGCCAGCAGCTTAGTTGGGAGTCACAACAGTCAGCCCCAGCATTTT. This gives the protein CASSLVGSHNSQPQHF.

This clonotype was detected many times. This CDR3 is CASSEGARPQHF. The CDR3, as DNA: TGTGCCAGCAGTGAGGGGGCTAGGCCCCAGCATTTT. The genes are TRBV2 and TRBJ1-5; a possible D gene is TRBD1 (6 bases). The germline V gene has CDR1 SNHLY and CDR2 FYNNEI. The CDR3 extends over 12 amino acids. Trimming pared 3 bases from V and 9 bases from J, leaving 9 bases between.

This clonotype was observed many times. This chain links TRBV30 with TRBJ1-2; D possibly corresponds to TRBD1 (5 bases). CDR1 is GTSNPN, CDR2 SVGIG, per germline (reference sequence). CDR3 length: 16 residues. Trimming shortened V by 0 bases and J by 1 base, and 15 bases separated the two germline ends. This CDR3 reads CAWSVRRGDSNYGYTF. In DNA, the CDR3 is TGTGCCTGGAGTGTACGAAGGGGTGACAGTAACTATGGCTACACCTTC.

The genes are TRBV7-2 and TRBJ2-5; 8 bases agree with TRBD2. Germline-derived CDR1 and CDR2 are SGHTA and FQGNSA. The CDR3 totals 15 residues. V trimming: 6 bases; J trimming: 2 bases; junction bases outside the gene matches: 8. The CDR3 region is CASSSLIAGQETQYF. The CDR3 nucleotides read TGTGCCAGCAGTTCACTGATAGCGGGGCAAGAGACCCAGTACTTC.

As concerns this clonotype: A much larger clone differs by one base, so this may be a read error. The chain carries TRBV20-1 and TRBJ1-5, with D uncertain. Germline V lookup: CDR1 DFQATT, CDR2 SNEGSKA (reference sequence). The length of the CDR3 is 15 residues. V lost 3 bases, J lost 7 bases, and 19 bases lay in between. The chain's CDR3 is CSASPQEALGQPQHF. The DNA of the CDR3 is TGCAGTGCTAGTCCGCAGGAGGCGCTAGGCCAGCCCCAGCATTTT.

The V gene is TRBV7-3, the J gene TRBJ2-2; D gene uncertain. The germline V gene encodes CDR1 SGHTA and CDR2 FQGTGA. The CDR3 has 16 amino acids. The V gene lost 1 base and the J gene lost 0 bases, with 9 bases spanning the gap. Here the CDR3 DNA reads TGTGCCAGCAGCTTAATGGGCGGCACGAACACCGGGGAGCTGTTTTTT. This encodes CASSLMGGTNTGELFF.

The chain joins TRBV2 to TRBJ1-6; TRBD1 might be the D (6 bases). Germline values: CDR1 SNHLY, CDR2 FYNNEI. Trimming pared 6 bases from V and 1 base from J, leaving 19 bases between. The CDR3 has 18 residues. CDR3 in DNA: TGTGCCAGCAGCATAAAGGGGGGCTCAAAGTCCTATAATTCACCCCTCCACTTT. Translation: CASSIKGGSKSYNSPLHF. The variable domain in full, with the rest retrieved from reference TRBV2 and TRBJ1-6, is EPEVTQTPSHQVTQMGQEVILRCVPISNHLYFYWYRQILGQKVEFLVSFYNNEISEKSEIFDDQFSVERPDGSNFTLKIRSTKLEDSAMYFCASSIKGGSKSYNSPLHFGNGTRLTVT.

This clonotype was observed at least ten times. The CDR3 reads CASRDTNTGELFF. The CDR3 DNA reads as TGTGCCAGCAGGGACACTAACACCGGGGAGCTGTTTTTT. The J gene is TRBJ2-2, the V gene TRBV6-1; TRBD1 might be the D (5 bases). The ends were cut back, 6 bases at V and 2 bases at J, with 7 bases in the middle. The germline V gene has CDR1 MNHNS and CDR2 SASEGT. The CDR3 totals 13 residues.

This clonotype was observed many times. V gene TRBV20-1 combines with J gene TRBJ1-2; the D gene is possibly TRBD1 (5 bases). The CDR3 extends over 15 amino acids. V was cut by 5 bases and J by 3 bases, with 19 bases left in between. Germline V lookup: CDR1 DFQATT, CDR2 SNEGSKA (reference sequence). In nucleotides, the CDR3 is TGCAGTGCTTTCACGACAGAACCCTTAGACTATGGCTACACCTTC. Amino acid sequence: CSAFTTEPLDYGYTF.

This clonotype has a count of ten or more. The V gene is TRBV3-1, the J gene TRBJ2-7, with 7 nucleotides matching TRBD1. Per the germline V gene, CDR1 is LGHDT and CDR2 is YNNKEL (reference sequence). Trimming took 3 bases from V and 6 from J; bases not matched to a gene: 11. The CDR3 length is 15 residues. The CDR3 spells CASSQAQGQSAEQYF. CDR3 sequence (DNA): TGTGCCAGCAGCCAGGCTCAGGGACAGTCGGCCGAGCAGTACTTC.

In this sample, this clonotype turned up many times. This chain uses TRBV7-8 with TRBJ1-5; D is undetermined. V lost 1 base and J 7 bases, leaving 5 bases between the germline ends. The CDR3 has 12 residues. Germline V CDR1 and CDR2: SGHVS, FQNEAQ. The CDR3 region has the DNA TGTGCCAGCAGCTTAGTCGCCCAGCCCCAGCATTTT. It specifies CASSLVAQPQHF.

In its sample, this clonotype was seen a few times. The chain joins TRBV19 to TRBJ2-1, with 7 bases lining up with TRBD2. The CDR3 sequence is 15 residues long. V lost 6 bases to trimming and J lost 1 base; unmatched junction nucleotides: 6. Germline CDR1 is LNHDA and CDR2 is SQIVND (reference sequence). The CDR3 protein is CASSLSGESYNEQFF. The CDR3 DNA sequence: TGTGCCAGTAGCCTAAGCGGGGAATCCTACAATGAGCAGTTCTTC. The variable domain in full, with the rest retrieved from reference TRBV19 and TRBJ2-1, is DGGITQSPKYLFRKEGQNVTLSCEQNLNHDAMYWYRQDPGQGLRLIYYSQIVNDFQKGDIAEGYSVSREKKESFPLTVTSAQKNPTAFYLCASSLSGESYNEQFFGPGTRLTVL.

This clonotype was seen many times. The V call is TRBV2, the J call TRBJ1-5; 7 bases agree with TRBD1. The V gene's germline CDR1 is SNHLY and CDR2 FYNNEI. The junction had 10 bases not matched to a gene; V was cut back by 5 bases and J by 6 bases. This CDR3 has 15 residues. In DNA, the CDR3 is TGTGCCAGCAGTAAAGGGACAGACATGAGTCAGCCCCAGCATTTT. Encoded protein: CASSKGTDMSQPQHF.

At least ten counts were recorded for this clonotype. This rearrangement joins TRBV27 to TRBJ2-5; a weak D match, TRBD1 (6 bases). From germline, CDR1 is MNHEY and CDR2 SMNVEV (reference sequence). With 6 bases removed from V and 3 bases from J, the gap between germline ends came to 23 bases. CDR3 length equals 17 residues. CDR3 region: CASSRLDSTNRKETQYF. The CDR3 DNA follows: TGTGCCAGCAGCCGATTGGACAGCACAAACCGAAAAGAGACCCAGTACTTC.

The rearrangement uses TRBV29-1 and TRBJ1-4, with D unclear. The length of the CDR3 is 14 residues. Per the germline V gene, CDR1 is SQVTM and CDR2 is ANQGSEA. Trimming stripped 3 bases from V and 0 bases from J, with 8 bases between. The CDR3 is CSVDTGATNEKLFF. The DNA of the CDR3 is TGCAGCGTTGATACCGGTGCAACTAATGAAAAACTGTTTTTT.

The table lists this clonotype with many counts. V and J are TRBV11-1 and TRBJ2-1; D gene unclear. Trimming took off 4 bases at V and 3 bases at J, with 19 bases between the two ends. Germline CDR1 is SGHAT and CDR2 is FQDESV (reference sequence). The CDR3 extends over 17 amino acids. CDR3 DNA: TGTGCCAGCAGCTCCACCTCCCTAAGCAGATACTACAATGAGCAGTTCTTC. It codes for CASSSTSLSRYYNEQFF.

The chain employs TRBV6-1 and TRBJ1-5; D gene uncertain. Germline V gene sequence: CDR1 MNHNS, CDR2 SASEGT. This CDR3 has 13 residues. V was shortened by 0 bases and J by 9 bases, with 9 bases between the two germline ends. CDR3 sequence reads: CASSEALGWPQHF. The DNA for the CDR3 is TGTGCCAGCAGTGAAGCGCTGGGGTGGCCCCAGCATTTT.

The rearrangement links TRBV18 to TRBJ2-7; possible D gene TRBD1, 6 bases. CDR1 and CDR2 (germline): KGHSH, LQKENI. The CDR3 loop spans 15 amino acids. The ends were cut back, 6 bases at V and 6 bases at J, with 21 bases in the middle. CDR3 bases: TGTGCCAGCTCCCCCCAACAGGGTTATGGGGGCGAGCAGTACTTC. Encoded protein: CASSPQQGYGGEQYF.

This clonotype was seen at least ten times. V usage is TRBV12-3 or TRBV12-4 and J usage is TRBJ2-4, with a tentative D call TRBD1 (5 bases). V was cut by 5 bases and J by 0 bases, with 14 bases left in between. The CDR3 runs to 16 residues. The CDR3 sequence is CASSLGRTLAKNIQYF. CDR3 in DNA: TGTGCCAGCAGTCTCGGACGGACACTAGCCAAAAACATTCAGTACTTC.

This chain links TRBV10-2 with TRBJ2-3; 8 bases agree with TRBD2. Germline V gene sequence: CDR1 WSHSY, CDR2 SAAADI. The length of the CDR3 is 15 residues. V shed 3 bases and J 0 bases; nucleotides not matched to a gene: 2. The CDR3 reads CASSEIAGSTDTQYF. CDR3 in DNA: TGCGCCAGCAGTGAAATAGCGGGAAGCACAGATACGCAGTATTTT.

The table lists this clonotype with a few counts. The chain couples TRBV5-1 to TRBJ2-3; TRBD1 matches at 9 bases. This CDR3 is 15 amino acids long. Trimming at V came to 4 bases and at J to 2 bases, leaving 5 bases not matched to a gene. Germline CDR1 and CDR2: SGHRS and YFSETQ. The CDR3 nucleotides read TGCGCCAGCAGCGTGACAGGGGGTAACACAGATACGCAGTATTTT. Translating gives CASSVTGGNTDTQYF.

This clonotype was counted a few times. The chain is built from TRBV28 and TRBJ2-1, with 14 bases that match TRBD2. The CDR3 spans 14 residues. Per the germline V gene, CDR1 is MDHEN and CDR2 is SYDVKM. Unmatched junction bases numbered 7, after V lost 5 bases and J lost 13 bases. CDR3 region: CASSPGLAGGSQFF. CDR3 sequence (DNA): TGTGCCAGCAGTCCCGGACTAGCGGGAGGATCCCAGTTCTTC.